The 15 T cell receptor beta chains presented below share a single source sample, sequenced in a study of blood T cell repertoires in COVID-19 (dated by TCRdb to between 2020 and 2021). Libraries were prepared through the immunoSEQ multiplex PCR assay. TCRdb retrieved this table from immuneACCESS and kept in-frame rearrangements only. Not all clones are present; in checked studies, unresolved V genes account for under half, and no reason is known for the remainder. Counted in this sample were approximately 97,000 clones; about 90% of them appeared once. The ten largest clones capture around 5% of the sample. The material sequenced was peripheral blood. The receptors come from a woman aged 45-65 years with COVID-19, enrolled during active disease.

This clone was counted a single time. CDR3 bases: TGCGCCAGCAGCTTGGACAGGGGGACTAATGAAAAACTGTTTTTT. Translating it yields CASSLDRGTNEKLFF. The chain joins TRBV5-1 to TRBJ1-4; 8 bases match TRBD1. This CDR3 is built from 15 residues. The trim removed 0 bases at V and 2 bases at J, leaving 0 bases unmatched. Germline CDR1 and CDR2: SGHRS and YFSETQ. The entire variable domain, with the rest obtained from reference TRBV5-1 and TRBJ1-4, is as follows: KAGVTQTPRYLIKTRGQQVTLSCSPISGHRSVSWYQQTPGQGLQFLFEYFSETQRNKGNFPGRFSGRQFSNSRSEMNVSTLELGDSALYLCASSLDRGTNEKLFFGSGTQLSVL.

V usage is TRBV7-9 and J usage is TRBJ1-4, with 8 nucleotides matching TRBD1. Germline V gene data show CDR1 as SEHNR and CDR2 as FQNEAQ (reference sequence). The CDR3 sequence is 14 residues long. V shed 4 bases and J 8 bases; nucleotides not matched to a gene: 6. Here the CDR3 reads CASSSGQGSEKLFF. CDR3 bases: TGTGCCAGCAGCTCCGGACAGGGTAGCGAAAAACTGTTTTTT.

The rearrangement links TRBV21-1 to TRBJ2-3; the table calls TRBD2, which could not be checked here. TRBV21-1 is a recognized pseudogene. This CDR3 comprises 16 residues. The CDR3 is CASSKVLRLARDTQYF. CDR3 coding DNA: TGTGCCAGCAGCAAAGTCTTGAGGCTAGCGCGGGATACGCAGTATTTT.

This clone was seen a single time. In DNA, the CDR3 is TGTGCCATCACCCCTAGCGGGGGTGCAGATACGCAGTATTTT. Translating it yields CAITPSGGADTQYF. The J gene is TRBJ2-3, the V gene TRBV10-3, with 10 nucleotides matching TRBD2. CDR3 length: 14 residues. Germline V gene data show CDR1 as ENHRY and CDR2 as SYGVKD. Germline trimming cut 7 bases from V and 4 bases from J; bases unmatched to any gene: 5.

This chain uses TRBV10-3 with TRBJ1-2; D call uncertain. Trimming removed 6 bases at V and 6 bases at J, with 14 bases between. This CDR3 is 13 amino acids long. In germline, CDR1 is ENHRY, CDR2 SYGVKD. CDR3 nucleotide sequence: TGTGCCATCAGAGCGGGAGTTGACGATGGCTACACCTTC. Translating it yields CAIRAGVDDGYTF.

The gene calls are TRBV6-1 and TRBJ1-1; possibly TRBD1 for D (5 bases). V lost 2 bases, J lost 0 bases, and 7 bases lay in between. The CDR3 runs 14 residues. Germline values: CDR1 MNHNS, CDR2 SASEGT. The CDR3 is CASSERGVNTEAFF. In DNA, the CDR3 is TGTGCCAGCAGTGAAAGGGGCGTGAACACTGAAGCTTTCTTT.

This clone was seen just once. V is TRBV19 and J is TRBJ1-1; perhaps TRBD1 as D (6 bases). Looked up from germline, CDR1 is LNHDA and CDR2 is SQIVND (reference sequence). The V end lost 4 bases, the J end lost 6 bases, and 15 bases lay between the germline ends. This CDR3 spans 14 amino acids. CDR3 coding DNA: TGTGCCAGTAGTACTGACAGGTATGCCCCTGAAGCTTTCTTT. This translates into CASSTDRYAPEAFF.

This clone was seen a handful of times. The rearrangement uses TRBV7-9 and TRBJ2-1; 10 bases map to TRBD1. The CDR3 covers 15 residues. The J segment lost 7 bases and the V segment lost 3 bases, leaving 6 bases of the junction unmatched. Germline CDR1 SEHNR, CDR2 FQNEAQ (reference sequence). CDR3 nucleotide sequence: TGTGCCAGCAGCTTCCCCGGGACAGGGGTGAATGAGCAGTTCTTC. This encodes CASSFPGTGVNEQFF.

CDR3 sequence: CASSQGVGYTF. The CDR3 region has the DNA TGTGCCAGCAGCCAGGGCGTTGGCTACACCTTC. This rearrangement joins TRBV3-1 (or the pseudogene TRBV3-2) to TRBJ1-2; no firm D call. Trimming took off 3 bases at V and 7 bases at J, with 6 bases between the two ends. Germline CDR1 reads LGHDT; CDR2 reads YNNKEL (reference sequence). The CDR3 contains 11 residues.

This clone was detected only once. J is TRBJ1-6 and V is TRBV6-5; 8 nucleotides match TRBD1. Germline values: CDR1 MNHEY, CDR2 SVGAGI. The CDR3 has 16 amino acids. Germline trimming cut 4 bases from V and 4 bases from J; bases unmatched to any gene: 6. This CDR3 is CASSSPTGAYNSPLHF. CDR3 sequence (DNA): TGTGCCAGCAGTTCCCCGACAGGGGCTTATAATTCACCCCTCCACTTT.

Ten or more counts support this clone. V usage is TRBV6-4 and J usage is TRBJ2-6, with 11 positions matching TRBD2. Unmatched junction bases numbered 4, after V lost 9 bases and J lost 0 bases. The germline V gene encodes CDR1 MRHNA and CDR2 SNTAGT. This CDR3 contains 16 residues. The CDR3 reads CASSTSGGSGANVLTF. The CDR3 DNA is TGTGCCAGTAGTACTAGCGGGGGCTCTGGGGCCAACGTCCTGACTTTC.

V gene TRBV13 combines with J gene TRBJ1-2, with 10 nucleotides matching TRBD1. Trimming removed 5 bases from V and 3 bases from J; junction bases left unmatched: 9. The germline gives CDR1 PRHDT, CDR2 FYEKMQ (reference sequence). The CDR3 totals 16 residues. The CDR3 region has the DNA TGTGCCAGCAGCCGGAAAACGGACAGGGGGTACTATGGCTACACCTTC. It codes for CASSRKTDRGYYGYTF.

This chain joins TRBV7-9 and TRBJ2-2; 11 positions match TRBD2. CDR1 is SEHNR, CDR2 FQNEAQ, per germline (reference sequence). J was trimmed by 8 bases and V by 1 base; bases with no gene match: 3. The CDR3 has 15 residues. CDR3 sequence (DNA): TGTGCCAGCAGCTTAGTGACTAGCGGGGCAGGGGAGCTGTTTTTT. This codes for CASSLVTSGAGELFF.

The rearrangement joins TRBV28 to TRBJ1-2, with D perhaps TRBD1 (6 bases). The CDR3 consists of 14 residues. Germline V gene data show CDR1 as MDHEN and CDR2 as SYDVKM. With 6 bases removed from V and 4 bases from J, the gap between germline ends came to 15 bases. CDR3 bases: TGTGCCAGCAGAACCGTTCAGGGGACCTATGGCTACACCTTC. Protein product: CASRTVQGTYGYTF.

The chain is built from TRBV28 and TRBJ1-1; 7 nucleotides agree with TRBD1. Germline CDR1 is MDHEN and CDR2 is SYDVKM. This CDR3 region has 13 residues. V was clipped by 6 bases and J by 6 bases; unmatched bases: 7. CDR3 sequence (DNA): TGTGCCAGCAGCATAAGGGACAGCTCTGAAGCTTTCTTT. Its protein is CASSIRDSSEAFF.